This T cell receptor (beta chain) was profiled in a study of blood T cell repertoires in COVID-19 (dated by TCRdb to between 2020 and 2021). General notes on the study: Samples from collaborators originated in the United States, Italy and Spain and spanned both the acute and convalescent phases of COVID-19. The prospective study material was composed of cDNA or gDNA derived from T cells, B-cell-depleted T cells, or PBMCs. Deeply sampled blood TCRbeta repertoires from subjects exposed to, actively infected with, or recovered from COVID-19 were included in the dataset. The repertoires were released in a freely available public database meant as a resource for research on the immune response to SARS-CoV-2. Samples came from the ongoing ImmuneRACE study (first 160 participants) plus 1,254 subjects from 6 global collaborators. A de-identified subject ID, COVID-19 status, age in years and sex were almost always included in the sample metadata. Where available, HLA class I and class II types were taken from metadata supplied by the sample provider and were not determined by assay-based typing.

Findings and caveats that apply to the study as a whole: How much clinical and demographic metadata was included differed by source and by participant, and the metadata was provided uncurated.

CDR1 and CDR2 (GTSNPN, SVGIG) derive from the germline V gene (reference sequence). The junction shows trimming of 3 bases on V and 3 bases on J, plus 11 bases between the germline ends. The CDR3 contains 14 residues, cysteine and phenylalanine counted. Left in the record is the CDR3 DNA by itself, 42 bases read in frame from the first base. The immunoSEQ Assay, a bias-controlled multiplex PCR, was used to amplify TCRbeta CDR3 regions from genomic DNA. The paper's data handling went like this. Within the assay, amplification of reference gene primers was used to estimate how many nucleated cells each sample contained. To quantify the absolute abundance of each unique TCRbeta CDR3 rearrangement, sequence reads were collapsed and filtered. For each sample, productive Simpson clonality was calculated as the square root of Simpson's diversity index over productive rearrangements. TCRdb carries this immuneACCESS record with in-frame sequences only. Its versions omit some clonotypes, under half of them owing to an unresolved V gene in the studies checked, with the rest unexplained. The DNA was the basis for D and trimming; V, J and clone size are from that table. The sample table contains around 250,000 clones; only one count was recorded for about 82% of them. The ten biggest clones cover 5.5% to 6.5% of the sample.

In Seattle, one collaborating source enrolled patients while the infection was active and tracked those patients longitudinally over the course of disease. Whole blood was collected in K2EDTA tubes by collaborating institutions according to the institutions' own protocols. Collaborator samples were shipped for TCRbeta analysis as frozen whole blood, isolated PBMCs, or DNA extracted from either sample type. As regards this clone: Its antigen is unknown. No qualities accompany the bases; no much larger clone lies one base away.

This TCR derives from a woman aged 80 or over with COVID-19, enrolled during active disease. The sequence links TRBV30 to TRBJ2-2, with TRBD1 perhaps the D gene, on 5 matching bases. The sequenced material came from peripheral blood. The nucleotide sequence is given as TGTGCCTGGAGCGTCGGCAGGGACACCGGGGAGCTGTTTTTT. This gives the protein CAWSVGRDTGELFF.